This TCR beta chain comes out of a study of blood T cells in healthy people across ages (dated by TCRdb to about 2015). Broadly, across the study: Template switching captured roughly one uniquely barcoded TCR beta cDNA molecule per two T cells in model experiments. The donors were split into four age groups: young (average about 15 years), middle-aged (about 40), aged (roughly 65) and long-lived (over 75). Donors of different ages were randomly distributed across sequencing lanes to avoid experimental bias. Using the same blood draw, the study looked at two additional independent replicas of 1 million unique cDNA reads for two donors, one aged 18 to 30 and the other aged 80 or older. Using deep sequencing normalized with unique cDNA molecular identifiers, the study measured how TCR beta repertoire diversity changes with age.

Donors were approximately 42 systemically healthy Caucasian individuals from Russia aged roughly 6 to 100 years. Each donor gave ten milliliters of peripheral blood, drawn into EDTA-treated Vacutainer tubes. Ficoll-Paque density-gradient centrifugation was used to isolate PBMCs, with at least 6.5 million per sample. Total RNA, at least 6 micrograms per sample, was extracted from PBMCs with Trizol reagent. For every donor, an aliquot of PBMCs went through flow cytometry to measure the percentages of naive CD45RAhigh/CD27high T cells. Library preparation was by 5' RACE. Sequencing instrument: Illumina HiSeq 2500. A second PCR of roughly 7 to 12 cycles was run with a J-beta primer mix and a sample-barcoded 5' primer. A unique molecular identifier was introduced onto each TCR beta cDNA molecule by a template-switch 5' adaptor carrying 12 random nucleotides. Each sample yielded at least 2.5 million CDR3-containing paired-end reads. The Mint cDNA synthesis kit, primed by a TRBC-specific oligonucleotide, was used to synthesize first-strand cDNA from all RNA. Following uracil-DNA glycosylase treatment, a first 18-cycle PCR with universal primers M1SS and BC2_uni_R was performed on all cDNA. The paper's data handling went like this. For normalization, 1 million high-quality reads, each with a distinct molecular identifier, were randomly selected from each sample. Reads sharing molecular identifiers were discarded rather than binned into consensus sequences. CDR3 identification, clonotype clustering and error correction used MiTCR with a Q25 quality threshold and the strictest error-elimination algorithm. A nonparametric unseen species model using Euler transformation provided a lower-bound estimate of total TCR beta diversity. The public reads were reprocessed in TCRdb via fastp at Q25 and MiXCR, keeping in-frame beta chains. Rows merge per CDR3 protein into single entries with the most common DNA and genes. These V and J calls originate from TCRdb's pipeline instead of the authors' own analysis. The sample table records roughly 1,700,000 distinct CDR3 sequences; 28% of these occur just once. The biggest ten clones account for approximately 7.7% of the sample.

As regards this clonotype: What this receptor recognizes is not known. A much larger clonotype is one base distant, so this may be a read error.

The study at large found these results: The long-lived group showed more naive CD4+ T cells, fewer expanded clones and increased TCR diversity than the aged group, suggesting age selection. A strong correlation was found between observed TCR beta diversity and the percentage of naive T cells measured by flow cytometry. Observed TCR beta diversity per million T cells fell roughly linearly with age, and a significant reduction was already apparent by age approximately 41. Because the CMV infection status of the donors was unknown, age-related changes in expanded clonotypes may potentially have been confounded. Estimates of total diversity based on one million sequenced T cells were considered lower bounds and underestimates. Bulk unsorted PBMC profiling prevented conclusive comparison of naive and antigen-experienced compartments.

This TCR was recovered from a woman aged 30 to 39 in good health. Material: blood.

The DNA reads as follows: TGTGCCAGCAGACCTACTTGGTTGGGAGCCAAAAACATTCAGTACTTC. Its protein product is CASRPTWLGAKNIQYF. The chain employs TRBV28 and TRBJ2-4; too little of a D gene remains to name it. The CDR3 runs 16 residues from the cysteine to the phenylalanine. The CDR3 DNA has 48 bases and is translated from base 1. V is pared back by 6 bases and J by 0 bases, with 15 bases lying between the germline termini. CDR1 and CDR2 are drawn from the germline V gene: MDHEN, SYDVKM.